The rows below give T cell receptor beta chains drawn from one sample of a study of spatial heterogeneity in lung cancer. TCRdb independently ran MiXCR on the 5' RACE reads; one entry per CDR3 protein. The sample records about 16,000 distinct CDR3 sequences, 6.3% being singletons. The specimen was PBMCs, collected at follow-up. The source of these receptors is a male donor with early-stage non-small cell lung cancer. CDR3s include the opening cysteine and the closing phenylalanine or tryptophan. The D gene is left open where the match is weak. A row's size may be missing; if present it is once, few, many or a size class.

J: TRBJ2-1; size: many; V: TRBV7-3; D: NA; CDR3: CASSKEAETHNEQFF; DNA: TGTGCCAGCAGTAAGGAGGCGGAGACCCACAATGAGCAGTTCTTC
J: TRBJ2-3; size: many; V: TRBV27; D: TRBD1; CDR3: CASSLTMDRGRGDTQYF; DNA: TGTGCCAGCAGTCTCACCATGGACAGGGGGCGCGGAGATACGCAGTATTTT
J: TRBJ1-1; size: many; V: TRBV23-1; D: TRBD1; CDR3: CASSQPGQSNTEAFF; DNA: TGCGCCAGCAGTCAACCGGGACAGTCGAACACTGAAGCTTTCTTT
J: TRBJ1-1; size: NA; V: TRBV5-1; D: NA; CDR3: CASSPSGQGFTEAFF; DNA: TGCGCCAGCAGCCCATCGGGGCAGGGGTTCACTGAAGCTTTCTTT
J: TRBJ1-1; size: many; V: TRBV7-2; D: NA; CDR3: CASSFNRLTEAFF; DNA: TGTGCCAGCAGCTTCAACAGGCTCACTGAAGCTTTCTTT
J: TRBJ2-3; size: medium-sized; V: TRBV20-1; D: TRBD2; CDR3: CSANAGTRGLF; DNA: TGCAGTGCCAATGCCGGGACTAGGGGCTTATTT
J: TRBJ1-3; size: many; V: TRBV3-1; D: NA; CDR3: CASKLGNTIYF; DNA: TGTGCCAGCAAGCTAGGGAACACCATATATTTT
J: TRBJ2-7; size: medium-sized; V: TRBV4-3; D: NA; CDR3: CASSQDTGRGVSYEQYF; DNA: TGCGCCAGCAGCCAAGATACGGGGCGCGGGGTTTCCTACGAGCAGTACTTC
J: TRBJ2-1; size: many; V: TRBV5-1; D: TRBD2; CDR3: CASSSPSGSSYNEQFF; DNA: TGCGCCAGCAGCTCCCCTAGCGGGAGTTCCTACAATGAGCAGTTCTTC
J: TRBJ2-6; size: many; V: TRBV5-8; D: NA; CDR3: CASSPGRSSGANVLTF; DNA: TGTGCCAGCAGCCCGGGACGGAGCTCTGGGGCCAACGTCCTGACTTTC
J: TRBJ2-3; size: many; V: TRBV11-2; D: NA; CDR3: CASSPGPGRTDTQYF; DNA: TGTGCCAGCAGCCCCGGGCCAGGGCGCACAGATACGCAGTATTTT
J: TRBJ1-6; size: many; V: TRBV5-1; D: NA; CDR3: CASSSTEPGDTSPLHF; DNA: TGCGCCAGCAGCTCCACAGAACCCGGTGATACTTCACCCCTCCACTTT
J: TRBJ2-2; size: many; V: TRBV5-6; D: NA; CDR3: CASSFWGSGELFF; DNA: TGTGCCAGCAGCTTCTGGGGCAGCGGGGAGCTGTTTTTT
J: TRBJ2-5; size: many; V: TRBV11-1; D: NA; CDR3: CASSPPTGVQETQYF; DNA: TGTGCCAGCAGCCCCCCGACAGGTGTACAAGAGACCCAGTACTTC
J: TRBJ1-1; size: medium-sized; V: TRBV11-2; D: NA; CDR3: CASSLDVLWKAFF; DNA: TGTGCCAGCAGCTTAGATGTCTTATGGAAAGCTTTCTTT